A selection of T cell receptor beta chains follows, all from one sample in a study of persistence of HIV-infected CD4 T cells. These TCRs are of unknown antigen specificity. TCRdb's table, derived via immunoSEQ multiplex PCR, lists solely in-frame clones and lacks some. This sample has 30,000 to 45,000 clones, with 87% found just once. The specimen was CD4+ T cells sorted from PBMCs after approximately 19-hour stimulation, collected from a patient who received antiretroviral therapy. Receptors were obtained from an adult man with HIV who was CMV-seropositive. CDR3s include the opening cysteine and the closing phenylalanine or tryptophan. The order of the fields is D gene, J gene, V gene, clone size, CDR3 DNA, CDR3 protein. D genes are given only for firm matches. Expanded clones get a size class; other rows say once, few or many, or leave the size out.

>TRBD2|TRBJ2-5|TRBV11-3|.
TGTGCCAGCAGCCCCCGCTCCGCGGGAGGACGAGAGACCCAGTACTTC
CASSPRSAGGRETQYF
>.|TRBJ2-6|TRBV3-1/TRBV3-2|.
TGTGCCAGCAGCCTACTCTCTGGGGCCAACGTCCTGACTTTC
CASSLLSGANVLTF
>.|TRBJ1-2|TRBV14|.
TGTGCCAGCAGCCGTTCGTTCAGGGCTGGCTATGGCTACACCTTC
CASSRSFRAGYGYTF
>TRBD2|TRBJ2-1|TRBV7-8|.
TGTGCCAGCAGCTCGACTTCTAGCGGGGGGGCCAATGAGCAGTTCTTC
CASSSTSSGGANEQFF
>.|TRBJ1-2|TRBV30|.
TGTGCCTGGAGTCTGAGCTATGGCTACACCTTC
CAWSLSYGYTF
>TRBD1|TRBJ1-4|TRBV13|.
TGTGCCAGCAGTTCGACAGGGATTAATGAAAAACTGTTTTTT
CASSSTGINEKLFF
>.|TRBJ1-2|TRBV27|.
TGTGCCAGCAGGAAACAGGGTAACTATGGCTACACCTTC
CASRKQGNYGYTF
>.|TRBJ2-5|TRBV24-1|.
TGTGCCACCAGTGATTTAGGGTATCAAGAGACCCAGTACTTC
CATSDLGYQETQYF
>.|TRBJ2-3|TRBV4-3|.
TGCGCCAGCAGCCAAGTCCCCACAGATACGCAGTATTTT
CASSQVPTDTQYF
>.|TRBJ2-7|TRBV30|.
TGTGCCTGCTGCAGTACCTACGAGCAGTACTTC
CACCSTYEQYF
>TRBD1|TRBJ2-7|TRBV18|.
TGTGCCAGCTCACCCGAACGATCGGGACAGGGCTCCTACGAGCAGTACTTC
CASSPERSGQGSYEQYF
>.|TRBJ1-2|TRBV29-1|once
TGCAGCGCCGACAGCGATACTAACTATGGCTACACCTTC
CSADSDTNYGYTF
>.|TRBJ2-5|TRBV3-1/TRBV3-2|.
TGTGCCAGCAGCCAAGGCTTGACAACGTACTTC
CASSQGLTTYF
>TRBD1|TRBJ1-4|TRBV6-5|.
TGTGCCAGCAGCCGGACAGGGATTAATGAAAAACTGTTTTTT
CASSRTGINEKLFF
>TRBD2|TRBJ2-1|TRBV10-3|.
TGTGCCATCAGTGTTACCGGGACTAGCGGGGGGGCCTACAATGAGCAGTTCTTC
CAISVTGTSGGAYNEQFF
>.|TRBJ1-3|TRBV20-1|.
TGCAGTGCTAGTGTGCAATCGGGAAACACCATATATTTT
CSASVQSGNTIYF
>.|TRBJ1-1|TRBV5-4|.
TGTGCCAGCAGCCTAGGAGGAGACACTGAAGCTTTCTTT
CASSLGGDTEAFF
>.|TRBJ2-6|TRBV9|.
TGTGCCAGCAGCCCGATCTTAAAAGGGTCTGGGGCCAACGTCCTGACTTTC
CASSPILKGSGANVLTF
>.|TRBJ2-3|TRBV27|.
TGTGCCAGCAGAAGGACCGGCACAGATACGCAGTATTTT
CASRRTGTDTQYF
>.|TRBJ1-5|TRBV6-2/TRBV6-3|.
TGTGCCAGCAGTTACATGGAAAATCAGCCCCAGCATTTT
CASSYMENQPQHF
>.|TRBJ1-5|TRBV6-2/TRBV6-3|.
TGTGCCAGCAGTTACTGGGGGGCGCAGGGCAATCAGCCCCAGCATTTT
CASSYWGAQGNQPQHF
>TRBD1|TRBJ1-4|TRBV27|.
TGTGCCAGCACTTCGGGGGGGACAGGGAGTGAAAAACTGTTTTTT
CASTSGGTGSEKLFF
>.|TRBJ1-2|TRBV25-1|.
TGTGCCAGCAGTGAGGGGAGGAGAGCTAACTATGGCTACACCTTC
CASSEGRRANYGYTF
>.|TRBJ1-4|TRBV19|.
TGTGCCAGTAGTTTGGGTGCAACTAATGAAAAACTGTTTTTT
CASSLGATNEKLFF
>TRBD2|TRBJ2-2|TRBV6-4|.
TGTGCCAGCAGAACTAGCGGGGGATCCGGGGAGCTGTTTTTT
CASRTSGGSGELFF
>TRBD2|TRBJ2-7|TRBV5-6|.
TGTGCCAGCAGCCAACTGGCGGGAGGGACCTACGAGCAGTACTTC
CASSQLAGGTYEQYF
>.|TRBJ1-3|TRBV4-1|.
TGCGCCAGCAGCCAAATTCCGGGGGGCAGGACTTCTGGAAACACCATATATTTT
CASSQIPGGRTSGNTIYF
>.|TRBJ2-2|TRBV5-5|.
TGTGCCAGCAGCGGCTACAGGGGGGAGGGCGGGGAGCTGTTTTTT
CASSGYRGEGGELFF
>.|TRBJ2-7|TRBV7-9|once
TGTGCCAGCAGCTTTTCCGGCCCTTCAGGGTTCGACGAGCAGTACTTC
CASSFSGPSGFDEQYF
>.|TRBJ2-4|TRBV6-2/TRBV6-3|.
TGTGCCAGCAGTTACCGGGTGGCCGAAAACATTCAGTACTTC
CASSYRVAENIQYF
>TRBD1|TRBJ1-2|TRBV6-1|few
TGTGCCAGCAGTGATGAGGGAACAGGGGCCAACTATGGCTACACCTTC
CASSDEGTGANYGYTF
>.|TRBJ2-2|TRBV3-1/TRBV3-2|.
TGTGCCAGCACCCTAGGCCGGACCGGGGAGCTGTTTTTT
CASTLGRTGELFF
>.|TRBJ1-4|TRBV23-1|.
TGCGCCAGCAGCCCGGGACTCCTCCCTCGGGGTGAAAAACTGTTTTTT
CASSPGLLPRGEKLFF
>TRBD1|TRBJ2-7|TRBV5-4|.
TGTGCCAGCAGCCCTCAGGGGGCCCACGAGCAGTACTTC
CASSPQGAHEQYF
>TRBD1|TRBJ1-2|TRBV6-4|.
TGTGCCAGCAGGAAGGGACAGGACTCTAACTATGGCTACACCTTC
CASRKGQDSNYGYTF
>.|TRBJ2-7|TRBV11-3|.
TGTGCCAGCAGCTCGGGACAAAGGTACGAGCAGTACTTC
CASSSGQRYEQYF
>.|TRBJ1-1|TRBV21-1|few
TGTGCCAGCAGCAAAGAAAACATTGAAGCTTTCTTT
CASSKENIEAFF
>.|TRBJ1-1|TRBV19|once
TGTGCCAGTAGTCCTACCCCCACGGGGTGGGGGAACACTGAAGCTTTCTTT
CASSPTPTGWGNTEAFF
>.|TRBJ2-7|TRBV14|.
TGTGCCAGCAGCCTAAGCGCGCCCTACGAGCAGTACTTC
CASSLSAPYEQYF
>.|TRBJ1-2|TRBV20-1|.
TGCAGTGTTCGAACTAACTATGGCTACACCTTC
CSVRTNYGYTF
>.|TRBJ1-4|TRBV27|.
TGTGCCAGCAGTTCACCGGGGCTAAATGAAAAACTGTTTTTT
CASSSPGLNEKLFF
>.|TRBJ1-4|TRBV6-6|.
TGTGCCAGCAGTTACTACCCGGACAGCGAAAAACTGTTTTTT
CASSYYPDSEKLFF
>TRBD1|TRBJ1-2|TRBV10-3|.
TGTGCCATCAGTGAGTCTTTGGGACAGGGGTTCTATGGCTACACCTTC
CAISESLGQGFYGYTF
>.|TRBJ1-5|TRBV30|.
TGTGCCTGGAGGGGTCTAGGGGGCAATCAGCCCCAGCATTTT
CAWRGLGGNQPQHF
>TRBD1|TRBJ1-5|TRBV5-8|.
TGTGCCAGCAGCTTGGTCAGGGGGCAACTCAATCAGCCCCAGCATTTT
CASSLVRGQLNQPQHF
>.|TRBJ2-3|TRBV4-1|.
TGCGCCAGCAGCCAGGGACTCGGGGGAGGCACAGATACGCAGTATTTT
CASSQGLGGGTDTQYF
>.|TRBJ2-5|TRBV5-1|.
TGCGCCAGCAGCCCTGAGGCCAGCCGGGAGACCCAGTACTTC
CASSPEASRETQYF
>.|TRBJ2-7|TRBV7-2|.
TGTGCCAGCAGCTCCGGGACAACTAGTGGGGAGCAGTACTTC
CASSSGTTSGEQYF
>.|TRBJ2-1|TRBV11-1|.
TGTGCCAGCAGCTTAGCGCCGGGACAGCGGGGACGACAGTTCTTC
CASSLAPGQRGRQFF
>.|TRBJ2-3|TRBV27|.
TGTGCCAGCAGCCTACAGGCCTTCACAGATACGCAGTATTTT
CASSLQAFTDTQYF
>TRBD1|TRBJ1-4|TRBV7-8|once
TGTGCCAGCAGCTGGGACAGGGTCGGTGAAAAACTGTTTTTT
CASSWDRVGEKLFF
>.|TRBJ2-2|TRBV11-3|.
TGTGCCAGCAGCAGACCGGGACGACAAACCGGGGAGCTGTTTTTT
CASSRPGRQTGELFF
>.|TRBJ1-5|TRBV6-1|.
TGTGCCAGCAGTGGCCGACAGGAATCAAGCAATCAGCCCCAGCATTTT
CASSGRQESSNQPQHF
>.|TRBJ1-1|TRBV3-1/TRBV3-2|.
TGTGCCAGCAGCCAAGGTACAGGAGAAGCTTTCTTT
CASSQGTGEAFF
>TRBD2|TRBJ2-1|TRBV6-1|.
TGTGCCAGCAGTGCAGGGACTAGCGGGAGTTCTGATGAGCAGTTCTTC
CASSAGTSGSSDEQFF